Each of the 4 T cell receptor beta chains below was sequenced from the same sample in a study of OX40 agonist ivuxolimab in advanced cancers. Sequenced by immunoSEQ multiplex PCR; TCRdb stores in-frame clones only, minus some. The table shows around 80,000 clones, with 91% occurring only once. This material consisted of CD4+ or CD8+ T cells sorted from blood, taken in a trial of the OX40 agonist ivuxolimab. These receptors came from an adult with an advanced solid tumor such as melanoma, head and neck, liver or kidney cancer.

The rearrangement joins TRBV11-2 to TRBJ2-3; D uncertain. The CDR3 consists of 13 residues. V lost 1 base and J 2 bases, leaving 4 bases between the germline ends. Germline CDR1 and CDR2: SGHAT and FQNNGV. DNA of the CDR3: TGTGCCAGCAGCTTAGGAGTCACAGATACGCAGTATTTT. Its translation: CASSLGVTDTQYF.

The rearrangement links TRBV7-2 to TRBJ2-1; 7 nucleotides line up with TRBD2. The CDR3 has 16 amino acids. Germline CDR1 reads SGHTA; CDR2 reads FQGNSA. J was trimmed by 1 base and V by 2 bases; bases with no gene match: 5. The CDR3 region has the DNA TGTGCCAGCAGCTTACTCGCGGGAGCGTCCTACAATGAGCAGTTCTTC. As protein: CASSLLAGASYNEQFF.

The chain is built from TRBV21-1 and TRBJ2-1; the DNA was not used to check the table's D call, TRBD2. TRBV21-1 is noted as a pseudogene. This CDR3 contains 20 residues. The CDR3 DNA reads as TGTGCCAGCAGCAAAGTCGGTCTCAACCACTCCACCCCTTCCTACAATGAGCAGTTCTTC. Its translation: CASSKVGLNHSTPSYNEQFF.

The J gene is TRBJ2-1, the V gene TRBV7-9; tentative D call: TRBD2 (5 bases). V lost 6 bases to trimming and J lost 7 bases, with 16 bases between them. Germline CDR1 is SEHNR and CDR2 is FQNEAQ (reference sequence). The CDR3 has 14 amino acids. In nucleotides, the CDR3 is TGTGCCAGCAGTCGCGGGTATCCTCGAAATGAGCAGTTCTTC. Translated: CASSRGYPRNEQFF.